The next 5 T cell receptor beta chains were all read from a single sample in a study of blood T cells in healthy people across ages. A second PCR, run for about 7 to 11 cycles, used a sample-barcoded 5' primer plus a J-beta primer mix. A single record per CDR3 protein comes from TCRdb applying MiXCR to the 5' RACE reads. The sample consists of around 1,500,000 distinct CDR3 sequences, over 25% of them appearing once. Material for sequencing was blood. The origin of the receptors is a woman under 40 in good health.

This clonotype turned up a few times. This chain uses TRBV28 with TRBJ1-5; the D gene is possibly TRBD1 (6 bases). Per the germline V gene, CDR1 is MDHEN and CDR2 is SYDVKM. V dropped 7 bases and J dropped 1 base, with 17 bases sitting between them. The CDR3 extends over 16 amino acids. The DNA of the CDR3 is TGTGCCAGCACTTATCAGGGGTCGGGGAGCAATCAGCCCCAGCATTTT. Residues: CASTYQGSGSNQPQHF.

The chain is built from TRBV3-1 and TRBJ2-7, with TRBD2 identical over 13 bases. Germline V gene data show CDR1 as LGHDT and CDR2 as YNNKEL (reference sequence). V lost 4 bases to trimming and J lost 10 bases; unmatched junction nucleotides: 7. There are 14 residues in the CDR3. DNA for the CDR3: TGTGCCAGCAGCCTCGGGACTAGCGGGGACCCCCAGTACTTC. Amino acid sequence: CASSLGTSGDPQYF.

A few counts support this clonotype. The V gene is TRBV20-1, the J gene TRBJ2-1; TRBD1 matches 11 bases. The germline V gene has CDR1 DFQATT and CDR2 SNEGSKA (reference sequence). The CDR3 totals 14 residues. The V gene end was trimmed by 1 base and the J gene end by 7 bases; junction bases not matched to a gene: 3. The CDR3 DNA reads TGCAGTGCTAGAGTAAGGGACAGGGGGAATGAGCAGTTCTTC. It is translated as CSARVRDRGNEQFF.

This clonotype was observed a few times. The gene calls are TRBV29-1 and TRBJ1-5, with 7 bases fitting TRBD1. Germline V lookup: CDR1 SQVTM, CDR2 ANQGSEA. The CDR3 totals 13 residues. V lost 3 bases, J lost 6 bases, and 5 bases stayed unmatched. CDR3 DNA: TGCAGCGTTGAGGTGGCAGGGGGTCAGCCCCAGCATTTT. Its translation: CSVEVAGGQPQHF.

V and J are TRBV6-2 or TRBV6-3 and TRBJ1-1, with D possibly TRBD1 on 5 matching bases. Between the trimmed V and J ends, which lost 4 bases and 5 bases, there was a span of 17 bases. The CDR3 has 15 residues. CDR1 is MNHEY, CDR2 SVGEGT, per germline. The CDR3 DNA follows: TGTGCCAGCAGTTTGTACGCTCTGGGGGGGACTGAAGCTTTCTTT. The encoded protein is CASSLYALGGTEAFF.